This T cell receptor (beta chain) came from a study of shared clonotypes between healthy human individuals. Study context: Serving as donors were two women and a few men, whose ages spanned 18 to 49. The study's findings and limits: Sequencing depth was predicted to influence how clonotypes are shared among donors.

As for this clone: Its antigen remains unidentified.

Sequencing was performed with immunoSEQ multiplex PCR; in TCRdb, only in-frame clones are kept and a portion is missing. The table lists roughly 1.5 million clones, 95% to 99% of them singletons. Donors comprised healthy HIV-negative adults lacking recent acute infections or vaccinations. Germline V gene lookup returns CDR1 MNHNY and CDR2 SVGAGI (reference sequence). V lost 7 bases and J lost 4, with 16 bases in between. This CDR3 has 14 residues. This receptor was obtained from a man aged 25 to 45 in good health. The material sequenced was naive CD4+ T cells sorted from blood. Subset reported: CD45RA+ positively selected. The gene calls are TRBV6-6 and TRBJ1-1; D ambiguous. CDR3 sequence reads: CASTTPIRGTEAFF. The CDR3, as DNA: TGTGCCAGCACCACACCGATCCGGGGCACTGAAGCTTTCTTT.